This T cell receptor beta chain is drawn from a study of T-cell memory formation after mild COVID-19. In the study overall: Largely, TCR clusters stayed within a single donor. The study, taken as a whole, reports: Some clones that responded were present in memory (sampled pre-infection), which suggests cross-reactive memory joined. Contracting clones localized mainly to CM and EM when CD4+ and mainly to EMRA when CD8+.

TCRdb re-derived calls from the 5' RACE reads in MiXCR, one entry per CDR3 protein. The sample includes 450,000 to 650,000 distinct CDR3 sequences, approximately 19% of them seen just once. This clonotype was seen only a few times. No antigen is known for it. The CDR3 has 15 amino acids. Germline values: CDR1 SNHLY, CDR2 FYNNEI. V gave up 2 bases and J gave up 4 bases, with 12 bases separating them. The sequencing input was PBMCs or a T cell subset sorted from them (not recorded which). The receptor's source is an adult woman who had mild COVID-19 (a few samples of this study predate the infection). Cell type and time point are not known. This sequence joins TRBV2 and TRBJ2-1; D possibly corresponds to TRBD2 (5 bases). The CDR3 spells CASSEIGRAYNEQFF. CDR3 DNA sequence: TGTGCCAGCAGTGAAATAGGGCGGGCATACAATGAGCAGTTCTTC.